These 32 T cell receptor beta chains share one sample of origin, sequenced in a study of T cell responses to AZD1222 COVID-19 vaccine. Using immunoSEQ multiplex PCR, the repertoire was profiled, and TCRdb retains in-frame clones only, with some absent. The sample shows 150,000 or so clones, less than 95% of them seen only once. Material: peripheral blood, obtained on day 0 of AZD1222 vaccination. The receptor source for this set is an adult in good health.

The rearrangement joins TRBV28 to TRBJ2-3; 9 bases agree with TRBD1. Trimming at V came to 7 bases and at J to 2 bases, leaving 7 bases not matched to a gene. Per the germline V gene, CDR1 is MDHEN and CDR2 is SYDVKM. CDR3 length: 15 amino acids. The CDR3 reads CASTLGQGITDTQYF. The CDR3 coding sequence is TGTGCCAGCACCCTGGGACAGGGAATCACAGATACGCAGTATTTT.

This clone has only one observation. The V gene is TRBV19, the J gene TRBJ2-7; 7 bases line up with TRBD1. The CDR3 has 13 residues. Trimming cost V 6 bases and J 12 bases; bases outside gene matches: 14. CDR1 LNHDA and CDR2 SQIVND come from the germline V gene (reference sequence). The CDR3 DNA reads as TGTGCCAGTAGGGCCGACAGGGTTGGCGAGTGGTACTTC. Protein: CASRADRVGEWYF.

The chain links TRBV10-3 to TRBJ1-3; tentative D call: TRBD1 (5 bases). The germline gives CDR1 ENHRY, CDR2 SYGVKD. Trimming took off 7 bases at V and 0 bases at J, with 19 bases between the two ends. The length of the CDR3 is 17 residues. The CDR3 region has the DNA TGTGCCATCAAGAGGACAAACGATCCTTTCTCTGGAAACACCATATATTTT. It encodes CAIKRTNDPFSGNTIYF.

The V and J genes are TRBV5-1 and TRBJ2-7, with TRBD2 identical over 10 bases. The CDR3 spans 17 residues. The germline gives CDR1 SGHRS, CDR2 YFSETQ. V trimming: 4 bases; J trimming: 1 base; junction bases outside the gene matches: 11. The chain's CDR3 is CASSQRGGLDRSYEQYF. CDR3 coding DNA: TGCGCCAGCAGCCAGCGGGGGGGCCTAGACAGGTCCTACGAGCAGTACTTC.

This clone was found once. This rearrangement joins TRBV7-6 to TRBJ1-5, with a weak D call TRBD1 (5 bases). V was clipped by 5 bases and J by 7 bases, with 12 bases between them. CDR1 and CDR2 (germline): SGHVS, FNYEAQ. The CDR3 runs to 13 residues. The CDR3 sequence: CASSTRDLQPQHF. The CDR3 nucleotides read TGTGCCAGCAGCACCCGGGACTTGCAGCCCCAGCATTTT.

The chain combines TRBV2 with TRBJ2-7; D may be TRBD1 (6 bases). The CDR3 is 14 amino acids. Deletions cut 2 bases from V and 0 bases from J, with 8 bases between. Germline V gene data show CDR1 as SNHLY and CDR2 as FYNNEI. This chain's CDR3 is CASSEQGTSYEQYF. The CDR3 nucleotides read TGTGCCAGCAGTGAACAGGGGACCTCCTACGAGCAGTACTTC.

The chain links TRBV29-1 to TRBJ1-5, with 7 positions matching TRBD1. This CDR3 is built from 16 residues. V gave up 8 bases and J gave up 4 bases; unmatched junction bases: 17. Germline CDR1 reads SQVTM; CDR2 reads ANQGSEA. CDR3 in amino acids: CSPHPKDRKTNQPQHF. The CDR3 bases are TGCAGCCCCCACCCTAAGGACAGGAAGACTAATCAGCCCCAGCATTTT.

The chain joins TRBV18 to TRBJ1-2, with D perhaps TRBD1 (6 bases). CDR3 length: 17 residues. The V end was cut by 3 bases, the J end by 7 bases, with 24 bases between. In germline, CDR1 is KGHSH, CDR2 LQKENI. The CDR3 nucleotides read TGTGCCAGCTCACCCATACGCCCCGGGACACCATCCGGTGGCTACACCTTC. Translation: CASSPIRPGTPSGGYTF.

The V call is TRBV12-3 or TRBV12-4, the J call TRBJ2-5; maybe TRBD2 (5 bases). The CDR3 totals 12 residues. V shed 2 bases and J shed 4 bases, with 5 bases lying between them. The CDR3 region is CASSLRGETQYF. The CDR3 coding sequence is TGTGCCAGCAGTTTACGGGGAGAGACCCAGTACTTC.

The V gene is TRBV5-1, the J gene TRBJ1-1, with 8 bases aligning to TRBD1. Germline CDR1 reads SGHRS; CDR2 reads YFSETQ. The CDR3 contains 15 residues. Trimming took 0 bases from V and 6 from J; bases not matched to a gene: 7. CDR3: CASSLVGQGRAEAFF. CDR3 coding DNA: TGCGCCAGCAGCTTGGTAGGACAGGGTAGGGCTGAAGCTTTCTTT.

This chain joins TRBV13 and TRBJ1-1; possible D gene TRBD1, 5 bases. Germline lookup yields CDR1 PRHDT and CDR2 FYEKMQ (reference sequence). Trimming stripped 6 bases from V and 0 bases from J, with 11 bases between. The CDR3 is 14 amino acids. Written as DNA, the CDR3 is TGTGCCAGCAGGTTGGGGCGGCTGAACACTGAAGCTTTCTTT. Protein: CASRLGRLNTEAFF.

The DNA for the CDR3 is TGTGCCAGCAGCGGGCTAGGACAGGGATCGGGTGAGCAGTACTTC. Its translation is CASSGLGQGSGEQYF. This chain links TRBV11-1 with TRBJ2-7, with TRBD1 identical over 8 bases. CDR1 is SGHAT, CDR2 FQDESV, per germline (reference sequence). The CDR3 loop spans 15 amino acids. V was pared by 5 bases and J by 7 bases, with 13 bases of the junction left unmatched. Together with reference TRBV11-1 and TRBJ2-7, the CDR3 gives the full variable domain: EAEVAQSPRYKITEKSQAVAFWCDPISGHATLYWYRQILGQGPELLVQFQDESVVDDSQLPKDRFSAERLKGVDSTLKIQPAELGDSAMYLCASSGLGQGSGEQYFGPGTRLTVT.

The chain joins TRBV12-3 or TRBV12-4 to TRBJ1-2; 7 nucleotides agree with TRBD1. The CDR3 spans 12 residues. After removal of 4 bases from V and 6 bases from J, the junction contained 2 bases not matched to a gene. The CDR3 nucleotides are TGTGCCAGCAGTTGGACAGGCGATGGCTACACCTTC. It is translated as CASSWTGDGYTF.

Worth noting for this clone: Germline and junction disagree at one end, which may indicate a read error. The CDR3 loop is CASSFQQGPGNTIYF. The CDR3 DNA reads TGTGCTAGCAGCTTTCAACAGGGGCCCGGAAACACCATATATTTT. J is TRBJ1-3 and V is TRBV7-7; 7 nucleotides match TRBD1. The CDR3 loop spans 15 amino acids. CDR1 and CDR2 from the germline V gene are SSHAT and FNYEAQ (reference sequence).

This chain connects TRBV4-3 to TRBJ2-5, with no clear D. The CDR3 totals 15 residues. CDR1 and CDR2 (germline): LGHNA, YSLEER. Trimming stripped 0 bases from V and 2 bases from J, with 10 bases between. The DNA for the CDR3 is TGCGCCAGCAGCCAAGACTGGTCGGAGCAAGAGACCCAGTACTTC. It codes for CASSQDWSEQETQYF.

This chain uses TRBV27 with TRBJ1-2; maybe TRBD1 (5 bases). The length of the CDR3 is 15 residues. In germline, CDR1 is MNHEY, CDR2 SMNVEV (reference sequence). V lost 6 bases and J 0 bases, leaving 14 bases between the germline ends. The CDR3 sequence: CASRGAGGSNYGYTF. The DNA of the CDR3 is TGTGCCAGCAGGGGCGCCGGGGGGTCTAACTATGGCTACACCTTC.

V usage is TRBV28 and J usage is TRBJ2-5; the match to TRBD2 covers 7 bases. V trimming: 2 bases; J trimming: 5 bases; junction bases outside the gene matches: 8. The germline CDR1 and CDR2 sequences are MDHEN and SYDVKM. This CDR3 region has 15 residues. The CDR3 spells CASSLEEGRAETQYF. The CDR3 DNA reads TGTGCCAGCAGTTTAGAGGAGGGGAGGGCCGAGACCCAGTACTTC.

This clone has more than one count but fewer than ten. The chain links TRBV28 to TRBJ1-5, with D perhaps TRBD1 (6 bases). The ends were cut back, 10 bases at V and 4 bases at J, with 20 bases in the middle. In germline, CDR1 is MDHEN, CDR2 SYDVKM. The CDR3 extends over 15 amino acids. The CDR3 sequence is CATINAGTPNQPQHF. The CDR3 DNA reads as TGTGCCACTATCAACGCCGGGACACCTAATCAGCCCCAGCATTTT. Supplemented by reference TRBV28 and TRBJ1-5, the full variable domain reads DVKVTQSSRYLVKRTGEKVFLECVQDMDHENMFWYRQDPGLGLRLIYFSYDVKMKEKGDIPEGYSVSREKKERFSLILESASTNQTSMYLCATINAGTPNQPQHFGDGTRLSIL.

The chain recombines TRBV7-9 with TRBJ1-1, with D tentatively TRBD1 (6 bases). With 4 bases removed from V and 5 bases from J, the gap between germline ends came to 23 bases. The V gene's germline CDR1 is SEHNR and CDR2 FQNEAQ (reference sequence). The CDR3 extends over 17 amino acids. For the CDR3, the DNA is TGTGCCAGCAGCTCGTTCGGGATTGGGGGCGGTGGGACTGAAGCTTTCTTT. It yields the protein CASSSFGIGGGGTEAFF.

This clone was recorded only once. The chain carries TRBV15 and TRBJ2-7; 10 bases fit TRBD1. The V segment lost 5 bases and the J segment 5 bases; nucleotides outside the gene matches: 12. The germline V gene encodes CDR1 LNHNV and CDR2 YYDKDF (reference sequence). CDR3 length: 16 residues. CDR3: CATSPYGTGVRDEQYF. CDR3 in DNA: TGTGCCACCAGCCCCTATGGGACAGGGGTTAGAGACGAGCAGTACTTC.

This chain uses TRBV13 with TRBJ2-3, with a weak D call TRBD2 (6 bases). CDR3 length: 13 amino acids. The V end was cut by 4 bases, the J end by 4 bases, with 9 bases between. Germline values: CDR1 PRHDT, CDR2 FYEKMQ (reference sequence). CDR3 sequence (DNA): TGTGCCAGCAGCTCGGGGGTTGCAGATACGCAGTATTTT. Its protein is CASSSGVADTQYF.

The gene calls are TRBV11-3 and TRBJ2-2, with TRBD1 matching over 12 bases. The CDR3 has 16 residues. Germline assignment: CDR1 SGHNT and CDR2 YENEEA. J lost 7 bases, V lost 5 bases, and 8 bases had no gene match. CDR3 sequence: CASSPQGQGAGGELFF. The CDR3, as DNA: TGTGCCAGCAGCCCCCAGGGACAGGGGGCAGGCGGGGAGCTGTTTTTT.

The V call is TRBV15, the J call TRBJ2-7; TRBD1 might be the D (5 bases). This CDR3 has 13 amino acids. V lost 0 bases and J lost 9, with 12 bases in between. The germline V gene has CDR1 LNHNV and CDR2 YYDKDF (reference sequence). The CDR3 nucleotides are TGTGCCACCAGCAGAGATATTCAGGGCCGGCAGTACTTC. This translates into CATSRDIQGRQYF.

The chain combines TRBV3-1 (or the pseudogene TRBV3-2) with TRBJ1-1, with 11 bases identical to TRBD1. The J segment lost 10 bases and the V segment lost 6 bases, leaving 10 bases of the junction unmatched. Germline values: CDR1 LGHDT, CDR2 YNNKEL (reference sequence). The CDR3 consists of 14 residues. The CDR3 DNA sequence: TGTGCCAGCAGACAAATCGGACAGGGGGCATCAGCTTTCTTT. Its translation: CASRQIGQGASAFF.

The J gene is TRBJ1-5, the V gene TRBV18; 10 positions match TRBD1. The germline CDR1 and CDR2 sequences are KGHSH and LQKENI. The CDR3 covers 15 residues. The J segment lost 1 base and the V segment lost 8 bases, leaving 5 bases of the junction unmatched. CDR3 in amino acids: CASARQGASNQPQHF. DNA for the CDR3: TGTGCCAGCGCTAGACAGGGGGCAAGCAATCAGCCCCAGCATTTT.

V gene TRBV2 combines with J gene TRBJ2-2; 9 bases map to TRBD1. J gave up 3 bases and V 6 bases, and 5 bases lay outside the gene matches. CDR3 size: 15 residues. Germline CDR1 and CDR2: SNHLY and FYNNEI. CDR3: CASRTGGTYTGELFF. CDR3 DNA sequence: TGTGCCAGCAGGACAGGGGGTACATACACCGGGGAGCTGTTTTTT. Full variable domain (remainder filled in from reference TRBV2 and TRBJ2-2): EPEVTQTPSHQVTQMGQEVILRCVPISNHLYFYWYRQILGQKVEFLVSFYNNEISEKSEIFDDQFSVERPDGSNFTLKIRSTKLEDSAMYFCASRTGGTYTGELFFGEGSRLTVL.

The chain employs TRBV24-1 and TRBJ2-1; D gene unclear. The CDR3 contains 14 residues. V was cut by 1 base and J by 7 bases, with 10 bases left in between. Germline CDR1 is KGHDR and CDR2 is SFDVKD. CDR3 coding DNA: TGTGCCACCAGTGATTTCCCTTTGCAGAATGAGCAGTTCTTC. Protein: CATSDFPLQNEQFF.

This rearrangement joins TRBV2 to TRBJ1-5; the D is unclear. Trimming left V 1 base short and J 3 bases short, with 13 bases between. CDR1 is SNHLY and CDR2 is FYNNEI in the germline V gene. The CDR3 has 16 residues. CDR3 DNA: TGTGCCAGCAGTGAAGGATTGGGAGGACTCAATCAGCCCCAGCATTTT. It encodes CASSEGLGGLNQPQHF.

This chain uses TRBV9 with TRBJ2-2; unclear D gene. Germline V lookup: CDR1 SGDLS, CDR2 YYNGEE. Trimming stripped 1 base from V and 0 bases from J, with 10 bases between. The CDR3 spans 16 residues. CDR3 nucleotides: TGTGCCAGCAGCGTAACGGTACTCTCGAACACCGGGGAGCTGTTTTTT. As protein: CASSVTVLSNTGELFF. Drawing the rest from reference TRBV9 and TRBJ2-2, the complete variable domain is DSGVTQTPKHLITATGQRVTLRCSPRSGDLSVYWYQQSLDQGLQFLIQYYNGEERAKGNILERFSAQQFPDLHSELNLSSLELGDSALYFCASSVTVLSNTGELFFGEGSRLTVL.

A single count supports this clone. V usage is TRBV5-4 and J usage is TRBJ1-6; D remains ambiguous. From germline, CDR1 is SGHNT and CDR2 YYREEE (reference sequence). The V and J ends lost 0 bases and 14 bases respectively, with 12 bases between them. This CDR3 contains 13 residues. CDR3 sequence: CASSLERKPALHF. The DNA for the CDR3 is TGTGCCAGCAGCTTGGAAAGGAAGCCAGCCCTCCACTTT.

This chain's CDR3 is CASSPGLAGASRDTQYF. The CDR3 DNA reads TGTGCCAGCAGCCCGGGACTAGCGGGGGCTTCCAGGGATACGCAGTATTTT. The genes are TRBV11-2 and TRBJ2-3, with TRBD2 matching over 14 bases. This CDR3 spans 17 amino acids. Germline CDR1 and CDR2: SGHAT and FQNNGV. V dropped 5 bases and J dropped 6; count of bases not matched to a gene: 10.

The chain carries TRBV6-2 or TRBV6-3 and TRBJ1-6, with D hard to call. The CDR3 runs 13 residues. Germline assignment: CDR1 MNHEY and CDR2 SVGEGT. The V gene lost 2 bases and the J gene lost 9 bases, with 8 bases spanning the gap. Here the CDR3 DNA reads TGTGCCAGCAGTTACGGTTCCGGTTCACCCCTCCACTTT. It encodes CASSYGSGSPLHF.